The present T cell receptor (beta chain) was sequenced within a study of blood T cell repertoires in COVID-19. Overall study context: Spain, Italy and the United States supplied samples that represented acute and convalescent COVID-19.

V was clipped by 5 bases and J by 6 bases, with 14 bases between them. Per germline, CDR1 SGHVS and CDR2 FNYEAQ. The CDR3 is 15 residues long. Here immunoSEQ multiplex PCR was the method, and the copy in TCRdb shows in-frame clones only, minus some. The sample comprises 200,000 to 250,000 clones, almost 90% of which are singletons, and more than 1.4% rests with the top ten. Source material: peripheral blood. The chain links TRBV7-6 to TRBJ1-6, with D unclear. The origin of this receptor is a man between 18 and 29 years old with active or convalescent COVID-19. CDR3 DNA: TGTGCCAGCAGCCCAGAGCCACAGTTTAATTCACCCCTCCACTTT. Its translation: CASSPEPQFNSPLHF.